The rows below give T cell receptor beta chains drawn from one sample of a study of T cell repertoires in cytomegalovirus infection. One entry per CDR3 protein, called by TCRdb with MiXCR from the reads. The profile shows some 940,000 distinct CDR3 sequences, approximately 31% of them singletons. The antigens of these receptors remain unknown. Specimen: cultured CD8+ T cells from PBMCs, collected from culture after CMV antigen stimulation. All receptors come from a human donor in good health (CMV status not recorded). Some clones in this sample may be carry-over from other donors' samples. CDR3s include the opening cysteine and the closing phenylalanine or tryptophan. The order of the fields is CDR3 length, D gene, clone size, J gene, V gene, CDR3 DNA, CDR3 protein. A D gene is named only where the DNA matches it firmly. Clone size is stated in some rows and not others, as once, few, many or a class when expanded.

14,.,.,TRBJ2-7,TRBV6-1,TGTGCCAGCCGGAGGGGGGCCTACTCCTACGAGCAGTACTTC,CASRRGAYSYEQYF
15,TRBD2,.,TRBJ2-5,TRBV27,TGTGCCAGCAGCCCTCCGTTCGGGGGGCAAGAGACCCAGTACTTC,CASSPPFGGQETQYF
15,.,.,TRBJ2-5,TRBV7-3,TGTGCCAGCAGCTTACTAGGACGGGAACAAGAGACCCAGTACTTC,CASSLLGREQETQYF
16,.,.,TRBJ2-2,TRBV7-9,TGTGCCAGCAGCAGCTCCGGGACACCGAACACCGGGGAGCTGTTTTTT,CASSSSGTPNTGELFF
13,.,once,TRBJ1-1,TRBV6-1,TGTGCCAGCAGTGAAAGGGGTTTTGGTGAAGCTTTCTTT,CASSERGFGEAFF
16,TRBD1,once,TRBJ1-1,TRBV28,TGTGCCAGCAGCCCCCCAGGGGGCCTCATGGTCGCTGAAGCTTTCTTT,CASSPPGGLMVAEAFF
14,.,many,TRBJ1-1,TRBV7-2,TGTGCCAGCAGCTTAGAAGTAGTGAACACTGAAGCTTTCTTT,CASSLEVVNTEAFF
14,.,few,TRBJ2-3,TRBV28,TGTGCCAGCAGTTTTATCCAGAGCACAGATACGCAGTATTTT,CASSFIQSTDTQYF
16,.,.,TRBJ2-2,TRBV7-9,TGTGCCAGCAGCTTAGAACAGGCGGGGGCGATCGGGGAGCTGTTTTTT,CASSLEQAGAIGELFF
14,.,.,TRBJ1-1,TRBV6-5,TGTGCCAGCAGTTACTCGGGCTACAAAACTGAAGCTTTCTTT,CASSYSGYKTEAFF
16,.,.,TRBJ2-5,TRBV14,TGTGCCAGCAGCCAAGAAAACAGGATACTCCAAGAGACCCAGTACTTC,CASSQENRILQETQYF
13,.,few,TRBJ2-3,TRBV4-1,TGCGCCAGCAGCCAGGAATCGAAAGATACGCAGTATTTT,CASSQESKDTQYF
13,.,.,TRBJ2-3,TRBV4-1,TGCGCCAGCAGTCCCGGACGGGGGGATACGCAGTATTTT,CASSPGRGDTQYF
13,.,.,TRBJ1-1,TRBV19,TGTGCCAGTAGTTCAGCGGGGAGAATTGAAGCTTTCTTT,CASSSAGRIEAFF
15,.,few,TRBJ1-2,TRBV7-9,TGTGCCAGCAGCTTAGGTCCGTATCCTAACTATGGCTACACCTTC,CASSLGPYPNYGYTF
14,TRBD1,.,TRBJ2-7,TRBV7-9,TGTGCCAGCAGCTTAAGGCAGGGGGCGGACGAGCAGTACTTC,CASSLRQGADEQYF
14,.,.,TRBJ1-2,TRBV7-9,TGTGCCAGCAGCCCTGTGCTACCTAACTATGGCTACACCTTC,CASSPVLPNYGYTF
17,.,.,TRBJ1-5,TRBV7-2,TGTGCCAACAGCCCCCGTGGAGGCTTCTATAGCAACCAGCCCCAGCATTTT,CANSPRGGFYSNQPQHF
15,TRBD2,few,TRBJ2-3,TRBV15,TGTGCCACCAGCAAGAGCGGGGGGTCTTCAGATACGCAGTATTTT,CATSKSGGSSDTQYF
15,.,.,TRBJ2-5,TRBV7-6,TGTGCCAGCAGCTTAGGGTACGGGGAACAAGAGACCCAGTACTTC,CASSLGYGEQETQYF
15,.,few,TRBJ1-2,TRBV7-9,TGTGCCAGCAGCTTAGTGAAGGGCGTCTCACTCGGCTACACCTTC,CASSLVKGVSLGYTF
13,TRBD2,few,TRBJ2-2,TRBV10-3,TGTGCCATCACCTCGGGGGGGGCCGGGGAGCTGTTTTTT,CAITSGGAGELFF
19,.,.,TRBJ2-1,TRBV4-1,TGCGCCAGCAGCCAAGATGACCCCCTGGGGGGATTCTCCTACAATGAGCAGTTCTTC,CASSQDDPLGGFSYNEQFF
15,TRBD1,few,TRBJ2-1,TRBV12-3/TRBV12-4,TGTGCCAGCAGTTTAGCCCAGGGGGCGGCTATTGAGCAGTTCTTC,CASSLAQGAAIEQFF
18,.,.,TRBJ2-5,TRBV7-9,TGTGCCAGCAGCTCGCGAGGGGGTGAGATCGGGGAACTAGAGACCCAGTACTTC,CASSSRGGEIGELETQYF
14,TRBD1,.,TRBJ2-3,TRBV4-2,TGTGCCAGCAGCTTCGCTCAGGGGGAAGATACGCAGTATTTT,CASSFAQGEDTQYF
14,.,many,TRBJ2-3,TRBV29-1,TGCAGCGTGGAACAGGGAGGAGACTTCCATACGCAGTATTTT,CSVEQGGDFHTQYF
18,.,few,TRBJ2-2,TRBV7-9,TGTGCCAGCAGCTTAGACCCAGGAATTGAGGAGAACACCGGGGAGCTGTTTTTT,CASSLDPGIEENTGELFF
13,TRBD1,.,TRBJ1-6,TRBV7-6,TGTGCCAGCAGCTCAGGGGGCTGGACACCCCTCCACTTT,CASSSGGWTPLHF
15,TRBD1,.,TRBJ1-1,TRBV28,TGTGCCAGCAGTTCCCACAGGGGAAAGAACACTGAAGCTTTCTTT,CASSSHRGKNTEAFF